One sample yielded the 29 T cell receptor beta chains listed below, sequenced in a study of lymphopenia after photon versus proton radiotherapy. Clones were read by immunoSEQ multiplex PCR, and TCRdb kept only the in-frame ones, dropping some. The data contain tens of thousands of clones, roughly 87% of them singletons. The sample here was peripheral blood, taken from a patient treated with photon-based radiotherapy. All receptors come from a man in his forties or fifties with gastric cancer.

The chain has TRBV19 and TRBJ1-6, with D perhaps matching TRBD1 (5 bases). CDR3 size: 15 residues. V was cut by 4 bases and J by 6 bases, with 13 bases left in between. Germline lookup yields CDR1 LNHDA and CDR2 SQIVND (reference sequence). CDR3 sequence: CASSTAGRVNSPLHF. The CDR3, as DNA: TGTGCCAGTAGTACCGCCGGCAGGGTTAATTCACCCCTCCACTTT.

The chain uses TRBV28 and TRBJ1-2; TRBD1 aligns across 7 bases. CDR3 length: 14 residues. With V trimmed by 6 bases and J by 0 bases, 4 bases remained unmatched. Germline values: CDR1 MDHEN, CDR2 SYDVKM. CDR3 sequence reads: CASSAGQTNYGYTF. CDR3 coding DNA: TGTGCCAGCAGCGCGGGACAGACTAACTATGGCTACACCTTC.

The chain combines TRBV4-3 with TRBJ2-2, with 7 bases identical to TRBD1. The germline gives CDR1 LGHNA, CDR2 YSLEER. The length of the CDR3 is 15 residues. The trim removed 5 bases at V and 5 bases at J, leaving 8 bases unmatched. The CDR3 DNA sequence: TGCGCCAGCAGCGCACGGACAGGCCTTACCGGGGAGCTGTTTTTT. Translation gives CASSARTGLTGELFF.

This chain joins TRBV2 and TRBJ2-7, with a weak D call TRBD1 (6 bases). Between the trimmed V and J ends, which lost 1 base and 7 bases, there was a span of 14 bases. CDR3 length equals 14 residues. Germline V gene sequence: CDR1 SNHLY, CDR2 FYNNEI. The CDR3 here is CASSEETGPSEQYF. The CDR3 DNA sequence: TGTGCCAGCAGTGAAGAGACAGGTCCTAGTGAGCAGTACTTC.

The chain couples TRBV7-6 to TRBJ2-2, with D tentatively TRBD2 (5 bases). Germline CDR1 reads SGHVS; CDR2 reads FNYEAQ. This CDR3 has 15 residues. V lost 5 bases and J lost 1, with 11 bases in between. As DNA, the CDR3 is TGTGCCAGCAGCACGGGGATTATGAACACCGGGGAGCTGTTTTTT. Protein product: CASSTGIMNTGELFF. Full variable domain (missing parts from reference TRBV7-6 and TRBJ2-2): GAGVSQSPRYKVTKRGQDVALRCDPISGHVSLYWYRQALGQGPEFLTYFNYEAQQDKSGLPNDRFSAERPEGSISTLTIQRTEQRDSAMYRCASSTGIMNTGELFFGEGSRLTVL.

This clone has a single count. The chain uses TRBV5-1 and TRBJ1-1; 9 nucleotides align to TRBD1. The V and J ends lost 3 bases and 4 bases, in that order; junction bases with no gene match: 25. Germline CDR1 is SGHRS and CDR2 is YFSETQ. This CDR3 is 21 amino acids long. The CDR3 sequence is CASSWTYLTGGANRVGTEAFF. The CDR3 DNA reads as TGCGCCAGCAGCTGGACCTACCTTACAGGGGGCGCAAATAGGGTGGGCACTGAAGCTTTCTTT.

J is TRBJ2-5 and V is TRBV5-4; D not certain. CDR1 is SGHNT, CDR2 YYREEE, per germline (reference sequence). The V and J ends lost 3 bases and 5 bases respectively, with 8 bases between them. CDR3 length equals 12 residues. CDR3 in amino acids: CASSSGRETQYF. The CDR3 bases are TGTGCCAGCAGCTCAGGAAGGGAGACCCAGTACTTC.

The chain has TRBV5-8 and TRBJ2-3, with D possibly matching TRBD2 (5 bases). The V gene's germline CDR1 is SGHTS and CDR2 YDEGEE. The V end was cut by 4 bases, the J end by 6 bases, with 12 bases between. This CDR3 is 13 amino acids long. In DNA form, the CDR3 reads TGTGCCAGCAGCCCGGGGAGCCACGATACGCAGTATTTT. It codes for CASSPGSHDTQYF.

This clone was seen once. The chain links TRBV19 to TRBJ2-2, with a possible D match to TRBD2 (5 bases). V gave up 7 bases and J gave up 5 bases, with 17 bases separating them. The CDR3 contains 15 residues. The germline gives CDR1 LNHDA, CDR2 SQIVND (reference sequence). This chain's CDR3 is CASTGASSGTGELFF. The DNA of the CDR3 is TGTGCCAGTACAGGCGCTAGCTCAGGAACCGGGGAGCTGTTTTTT.

V and J are TRBV27 and TRBJ1-1; 10 bases match TRBD1. Germline V lookup: CDR1 MNHEY, CDR2 SMNVEV (reference sequence). Trimming took 11 bases from V and 5 from J; bases not matched to a gene: 11. This CDR3 spans 14 amino acids. CDR3 region: CASGTGDWATEAFF. The CDR3 DNA reads TGTGCCTCTGGGACAGGGGATTGGGCGACTGAAGCTTTCTTT.

This sequence joins TRBV6-5 and TRBJ1-2; a weak D match, TRBD1 (5 bases). The V gene's germline CDR1 is MNHEY and CDR2 SVGAGI. Trimming stripped 8 bases from V and 1 base from J, with 11 bases between. This CDR3 region has 13 residues. In DNA, the CDR3 is TGTGCCAGCGGGGACGGCCGTAACTATGGCTACACCTTC. Protein sequence: CASGDGRNYGYTF.

V usage is TRBV5-6 and J usage is TRBJ1-6, with 7 nucleotides matching TRBD1. The V gene's germline CDR1 is SGHDT and CDR2 YYEEEE. There are 12 residues in the CDR3. The V and J ends lost 1 base and 17 bases, in that order; junction bases with no gene match: 6. The chain's CDR3 is CASSLRQGPFHF. In DNA, the CDR3 is TGTGCCAGCAGCTTGAGACAGGGACCATTCCACTTT.

This clone has only a few counts. V and J are TRBV25-1 and TRBJ1-6; D remains unclear. From germline, CDR1 is MGHDK and CDR2 SYGVNS. CDR3 length: 12 amino acids. Between the trimmed V and J ends, which lost 3 bases and 11 bases, there was a span of 8 bases. For the CDR3, the DNA is TGTGCCAGCAGTGAGGGGATGACACCCCTCCACTTT. It encodes CASSEGMTPLHF.

The chain joins TRBV25-1 to TRBJ2-7; the D gene is possibly TRBD1 (5 bases). V was trimmed by 6 bases and J by 0 bases, leaving 12 bases between them. The germline V gene has CDR1 MGHDK and CDR2 SYGVNS. This CDR3 spans 14 amino acids. The CDR3 sequence is CASRSDSSSYEQYF. In DNA form, the CDR3 reads TGTGCCAGCAGGAGCGACAGCAGCTCCTACGAGCAGTACTTC.

The chain has TRBV30 and TRBJ2-2, with TRBD1 matching over 7 bases. Germline V gene data show CDR1 as GTSNPN and CDR2 as SVGIG (reference sequence). With V trimmed by 2 bases and J by 5 bases, 17 bases remained unmatched. The CDR3 totals 18 residues. The CDR3 nucleotides are TGTGCCTGGAGTTGGCCCCGGGGAAGGGGGCCGAGGACCGGGGAGCTGTTTTTT. This translates into CAWSWPRGRGPRTGELFF.

The rearrangement links TRBV30 to TRBJ2-2, with 9 bases fitting TRBD1. The CDR3 is 13 residues long. CDR1 and CDR2 (germline): GTSNPN, SVGIG (reference sequence). V lost 4 bases and J lost 6; bases outside the gene matches: 3. Written as DNA, the CDR3 is TGTGCCTGGACGGGACAGGGCCCCGGGGAGCTGTTTTTT. This codes for CAWTGQGPGELFF.

This rearrangement joins TRBV7-2 to TRBJ1-5, with 7 bases identical to TRBD1. CDR1 is SGHTA and CDR2 is FQGNSA in the germline V gene. Trimming removed 5 bases from V and 2 bases from J; junction bases left unmatched: 6. The CDR3 runs to 15 residues. The CDR3 region has the DNA TGTGCCAGCAGCGTACAGGGGAGCGGCAATCAGCCCCAGCATTTT. This codes for CASSVQGSGNQPQHF.

CDR3 protein: CAWSVYSGNTIYF. The DNA for the CDR3 is TGTGCCTGGAGTGTATACTCTGGAAACACCATATATTTT. J is TRBJ1-3 and V is TRBV30; D remains ambiguous. V was clipped by 0 bases and J by 0 bases, with 3 bases between them. CDR3 length: 13 amino acids. Germline values: CDR1 GTSNPN, CDR2 SVGIG (reference sequence).

This clone was seen a handful of times. CDR3 nucleotide sequence: TGTGCCAGCAGCTTAGATCGTGACAGGGGCGACGGCTACACCTTC. This sequence encodes CASSLDRDRGDGYTF. The V gene is TRBV7-8, the J gene TRBJ1-2, with TRBD1 matching 8 bases. V lost 1 base, J lost 8 bases, and 9 bases stayed unmatched. CDR1 and CDR2 (germline): SGHVS, FQNEAQ. The CDR3 contains 15 residues.

This clone was seen a handful of times. The V gene is TRBV19, the J gene TRBJ1-6; weak D call: TRBD1 (6 bases). V lost 0 bases and J 5 bases, leaving 11 bases between the germline ends. From germline, CDR1 is LNHDA and CDR2 SQIVND (reference sequence). There are 16 residues in the CDR3. CDR3 sequence (DNA): TGTGCCAGTAGTATAGAACCGGGACACGATAATTCACCCCTCCACTTT. This encodes CASSIEPGHDNSPLHF. The full variable domain, completed using reference TRBV19 and TRBJ1-6, is DGGITQSPKYLFRKEGQNVTLSCEQNLNHDAMYWYRQDPGQGLRLIYYSQIVNDFQKGDIAEGYSVSREKKESFPLTVTSAQKNPTAFYLCASSIEPGHDNSPLHFGNGTRLTVT.

The chain has TRBV30 and TRBJ1-3; D is unresolved. Germline CDR1 reads GTSNPN; CDR2 reads SVGIG (reference sequence). Trimming removed 1 base at V and 0 bases at J, with 16 bases between. The CDR3 has 17 residues. This chain's CDR3 is CAWSAPLLLGSGNTIYF. CDR3 DNA: TGTGCCTGGAGTGCTCCCCTCTTACTGGGCTCTGGAAACACCATATATTTT.

This chain connects TRBV11-2 to TRBJ1-4, with unresolved D. CDR3 length: 13 residues. V dropped 5 bases and J dropped 0 bases, with 4 bases sitting between them. Germline CDR1 SGHAT, CDR2 FQNNGV. The CDR3 sequence is CASSLSTNEKLFF. CDR3 DNA sequence: TGTGCCAGCAGCCTCTCAACTAATGAAAAACTGTTTTTT.

V is TRBV7-3 and J is TRBJ2-2; unclear D gene. The CDR3 is 13 amino acids. Germline-derived CDR1 and CDR2 are SGHTA and FQGTGA. Between the trimmed V and J ends, which lost 2 bases and 8 bases, there was a span of 9 bases. The CDR3 DNA follows: TGTGCCAGCAGCTTATTGCGATCTGGGGAGCTGTTTTTT. Its translation is CASSLLRSGELFF.

This sequence joins TRBV2 and TRBJ1-4; TRBD1 matches at 8 bases. Germline assignment: CDR1 SNHLY and CDR2 FYNNEI. This CDR3 has 13 residues. Unmatched junction bases numbered 4, after V lost 4 bases and J lost 9 bases. The CDR3 here is CASSGRTGKKLFF. DNA for the CDR3: TGTGCCAGCAGTGGGCGGACAGGGAAAAAACTGTTTTTT.

This rearrangement joins TRBV7-9 to TRBJ2-1; 9 bases match TRBD2. The V gene end was trimmed by 5 bases and the J gene end by 9 bases; junction bases not matched to a gene: 8. This CDR3 comprises 14 residues. In germline, CDR1 is SEHNR, CDR2 FQNEAQ (reference sequence). The CDR3 bases are TGTGCCAGCAGCCGGCCTGGGACTAGCACTGAGCAGTTCTTC. It translates to CASSRPGTSTEQFF.

The chain carries TRBV6-1 and TRBJ2-7, with no clear D. The CDR3 has 15 residues. Looked up from germline, CDR1 is MNHNS and CDR2 is SASEGT. Trimming cost V 4 bases and J 0 bases, with 13 bases left between them. CDR3 coding DNA: TGTGCCAGCAGTGTTTACAGTGACCTCTCCTACGAGCAGTACTTC. Its protein product is CASSVYSDLSYEQYF.

The V gene is TRBV27, the J gene TRBJ2-1, with D maybe TRBD2 (6 bases). This CDR3 is built from 16 residues. The germline V gene has CDR1 MNHEY and CDR2 SMNVEV (reference sequence). Trimming took off 4 bases at V and 7 bases at J, with 20 bases between the two ends. The CDR3 bases are TGTGCCAGCAGTTCCGGATGGACTATCCGGGGGAATGAGCAGTTCTTC. As protein: CASSSGWTIRGNEQFF.

The V and J genes are TRBV5-1 and TRBJ2-7; TRBD2 is a possible D gene (6 bases). The length of the CDR3 is 13 residues. Germline assignment: CDR1 SGHRS and CDR2 YFSETQ. Trimming left V 0 bases short and J 9 bases short, with 13 bases between. CDR3 bases: TGCGCCAGCAGCTTGGGGCGGGGAGATAGGCAGTACTTC. It is translated as CASSLGRGDRQYF.

This clone appeared once. The V gene is TRBV7-9, the J gene TRBJ2-2; D perhaps matches TRBD1 (5 bases). Trimming removed 6 bases at V and 5 bases at J, with 19 bases between. This CDR3 has 16 amino acids. The germline V gene encodes CDR1 SEHNR and CDR2 FQNEAQ (reference sequence). CDR3 protein: CASSFTRQGWTGELFF. CDR3 sequence (DNA): TGTGCCAGCAGTTTCACGCGTCAGGGTTGGACCGGGGAGCTGTTTTTT.